One and the same sample provided the 23 T cell receptor beta chains below, sequenced in a study of shared clonotypes between healthy human individuals. Libraries were prepared by immunoSEQ multiplex PCR; TCRdb keeps only in-frame clonotypes and omits some of them. The data show 780,000 or so clones, around 77% seen once. Source material: memory CD4+ T cells sorted from blood. Subset in this sample: CD45RA-negative fraction. Source of these receptors: a woman between 25 and 40 years old in good health.

The chain uses TRBV4-1 and TRBJ2-2, with D tentatively TRBD1 (5 bases). This CDR3 has 16 residues. V gave up 0 bases and J gave up 5 bases, with 13 bases separating them. CDR1 is MGHRA and CDR2 is YSYEKL in the germline V gene. The CDR3 sequence: CASSQDYGRATGELFF. The CDR3 region has the DNA TGCGCCAGCAGCCAAGATTATGGCAGGGCGACCGGGGAGCTGTTTTTT.

This chain uses TRBV7-9 with TRBJ2-4; D is undetermined. V lost 10 bases and J 8 bases, leaving 18 bases between the germline ends. In germline, CDR1 is SEHNR, CDR2 FQNEAQ (reference sequence). The CDR3 spans 13 residues. CDR3 nucleotides: TGTGCCACCCGCTCGGGCCCAGAGGACATTCAGTACTTC. This gives the protein CATRSGPEDIQYF.

The chain uses TRBV11-2 and TRBJ2-7; TRBD1 agrees at 7 bases. The germline gives CDR1 SGHAT, CDR2 FQNNGV. The J segment lost 3 bases and the V segment lost 1 base, leaving 6 bases of the junction unmatched. This CDR3 is built from 15 residues. DNA of the CDR3: TGTGCCAGCAGCTTAGGGCAGACAGGGCGCTACGAGCAGTACTTC. This translates into CASSLGQTGRYEQYF.

The table lists this clone with a count of one. The chain couples TRBV15 to TRBJ2-3; D is unresolved. V was pared by 7 bases and J by 3 bases, with 17 bases between. This CDR3 has 15 amino acids. Per germline, CDR1 LNHNV and CDR2 YYDKDF (reference sequence). CDR3 amino acids: CATTLGVSLTDTQYF. The CDR3 DNA is TGTGCCACCACCCTTGGGGTGAGCCTGACAGATACGCAGTATTTT.

On this clone itself: A read error may explain this, as a much larger clone is one base away. The V gene is TRBV6-4, the J gene TRBJ2-3; the match to TRBD2 covers 11 bases. The CDR3 is 14 amino acids. J lost 1 base, V lost 6 bases, and 0 bases had no gene match. Looked up from germline, CDR1 is MRHNA and CDR2 is SNTAGT. CDR3 in amino acids: CASRLAGGTDTQYF. In nucleotides, the CDR3 is TGTGCCAGCAGACTAGCGGGAGGCACAGATACGCAGTATTTT.

V and J are TRBV10-3 and TRBJ1-3; the D gene is possibly TRBD1 (6 bases). CDR3 length: 16 residues. The V gene's germline CDR1 is ENHRY and CDR2 SYGVKD. Trimming cost V 2 bases and J 2 bases, with 13 bases left between them. DNA of the CDR3: TGTGCCATCAGTGAGGTAGACAGGCCGACTGGAAACACCATATATTTT. Its translation: CAISEVDRPTGNTIYF.

The rearrangement uses TRBV18 and TRBJ2-7, with 12 bases lining up with TRBD2. V lost 6 bases, J lost 0 bases, and 12 bases stayed unmatched. Germline V gene lookup returns CDR1 KGHSH and CDR2 LQKENI. This CDR3 comprises 18 residues. CDR3 DNA sequence: TGTGCCAGCTCGAGCACCGGGACTAGCGGGCCTTACTCCTACGAGCAGTACTTC. Its protein is CASSSTGTSGPYSYEQYF.

The rearrangement joins TRBV7-8 to TRBJ2-3; D ambiguous. CDR3 size: 13 residues. CDR1 and CDR2 from the germline V gene are SGHVS and FQNEAQ. Trimming stripped 5 bases from V and 4 bases from J, with 10 bases between. The CDR3 loop is CASSASTSDTQYF. CDR3 sequence (DNA): TGTGCCAGCAGCGCCTCGACTTCAGATACGCAGTATTTT.

This clone was counted a single time. The V call is TRBV9, the J call TRBJ2-7; D not certain. This CDR3 comprises 15 residues. The germline V and J ends were trimmed by 0 bases and 4 bases, with 14 bases remaining between them. Germline V lookup: CDR1 SGDLS, CDR2 YYNGEE. CDR3 coding DNA: TGTGCCAGCAGCGTAGATCTAGGCCGCTCGTACGAGCAGTACTTC. It specifies CASSVDLGRSYEQYF.

The chain carries TRBV25-1 and TRBJ2-5; D possibly corresponds to TRBD1 (6 bases). The germline gives CDR1 MGHDK, CDR2 SYGVNS. The CDR3 has 17 amino acids. V was clipped by 3 bases and J by 2 bases, with 19 bases between them. The CDR3, as DNA: TGTGCCAGCAGTGATAGCCCACTACAGGGAAAACAAGAGACCCAGTACTTC. Its protein product is CASSDSPLQGKQETQYF. Full variable domain (outside the CDR3, taken from reference TRBV25-1 and TRBJ2-5): EADIYQTPRYLVIGTGKKITLECSQTMGHDKMYWYQQDPGMELHLIHYSYGVNSTEKGDLSSESTVSRIRTEHFPLTLESARPSHTSQYLCASSDSPLQGKQETQYFGPGTRLLVL.

The V gene is TRBV12-5, the J gene TRBJ1-2; 8 bases align to TRBD1. This CDR3 has 18 residues. The J segment lost 2 bases and the V segment lost 4 bases, leaving 15 bases of the junction unmatched. Germline assignment: CDR1 LGHNT and CDR2 FRNRAP. CDR3 DNA: TGTGCTAGTGGTTCCCGTCCGACAGGGGTGGGCACAAACTATGGCTACACCTTC. Protein: CASGSRPTGVGTNYGYTF.

This clone has a handful of counts. This sequence joins TRBV19 and TRBJ1-1, with 7 positions matching TRBD1. Germline trimming cut 5 bases from V and 8 bases from J; bases unmatched to any gene: 5. Germline values: CDR1 LNHDA, CDR2 SQIVND (reference sequence). The CDR3 extends over 12 amino acids. CDR3 amino acids: CASSVTGVEAFF. DNA of the CDR3: TGTGCCAGTAGTGTAACAGGGGTCGAAGCTTTCTTT.

This chain links TRBV28 with TRBJ2-7, with 8 bases matching TRBD2. CDR3 size: 17 residues. Losses at the gene ends were 3 bases for V and 3 bases for J; bases not matched to a gene: 13. Looked up from germline, CDR1 is MDHEN and CDR2 is SYDVKM. The CDR3 is CASSFPPGVAGNYEQYF. CDR3 bases: TGTGCCAGCAGTTTCCCCCCGGGGGTAGCGGGGAACTACGAGCAGTACTTC.

J is TRBJ1-1 and V is TRBV6-6; 8 bases are shared with TRBD1. The CDR3 covers 14 residues. Germline CDR1 reads MNHNY; CDR2 reads SVGAGI (reference sequence). After removal of 2 bases from V and 2 bases from J, the junction contained 1 base not matched to a gene. CDR3 loop: CASSYQGANTEAFF. The CDR3 nucleotides read TGTGCCAGCAGTTACCAGGGGGCAAACACTGAAGCTTTCTTT.

This sequence joins TRBV25-1 and TRBJ2-1, with 10 positions matching TRBD2. Germline CDR1 is MGHDK and CDR2 is SYGVNS. With V trimmed by 1 base and J by 8 bases, 11 bases remained unmatched. This CDR3 spans 17 amino acids. CDR3 sequence reads: CASSESPSGRTWDEQFF. CDR3 nucleotide sequence: TGTGCCAGCAGTGAATCCCCTAGCGGGAGAACCTGGGATGAGCAGTTCTTC.

The chain links TRBV10-3 to TRBJ1-1; D ambiguous. V dropped 6 bases and J dropped 2 bases, with 10 bases sitting between them. The CDR3 is made up of 13 amino acids. CDR1 and CDR2 (germline): ENHRY, SYGVKD. The CDR3 DNA sequence: TGTGCCATCAGCCGGGATTTAAACACTGAAGCTTTCTTT. Amino acid sequence: CAISRDLNTEAFF.

This clone appeared once. CDR3: CASSLTGLALNEQFF. The CDR3 nucleotides are TGTGCCAGCAGCTTGACGGGACTAGCGTTGAATGAGCAGTTCTTC. The chain links TRBV5-8 to TRBJ2-1; 10 nucleotides agree with TRBD2. J was trimmed by 7 bases and V by 1 base; bases with no gene match: 5. CDR1 SGHTS and CDR2 YDEGEE come from the germline V gene. The length of the CDR3 is 15 residues.

V and J are TRBV10-3 and TRBJ2-7, with TRBD1 matching 8 bases. CDR3 length: 13 residues. The ends lost 9 bases at V and 5 bases at J; junction bases unmatched: 9. The germline V gene encodes CDR1 ENHRY and CDR2 SYGVKD. The CDR3 is CAIWTGQLDEQYF. CDR3 nucleotides: TGTGCCATTTGGACAGGGCAACTCGACGAGCAGTACTTC.

The V gene is TRBV30, the J gene TRBJ1-2; tentatively, D is TRBD1 (6 bases). In germline, CDR1 is GTSNPN, CDR2 SVGIG (reference sequence). The CDR3 is 13 residues long. V dropped 0 bases and J dropped 8 bases, with 13 bases sitting between them. Here the CDR3 reads CAWSVAGVEGYTF. The CDR3 DNA follows: TGTGCCTGGAGTGTAGCAGGGGTCGAGGGCTACACCTTC.

V and J are TRBV7-9 and TRBJ2-3, with D possibly called TRBD1 or TRBD2 (5 bases each). V lost 3 bases, J lost 7 bases, and 8 bases lay in between. This CDR3 spans 12 amino acids. Germline assignment: CDR1 SEHNR and CDR2 FQNEAQ (reference sequence). The CDR3: CASSLGTNTQYF. The CDR3 DNA is TGTGCCAGCAGCTTGGGGACCAATACGCAGTATTTT.

The chain is built from TRBV2 and TRBJ1-2; 8 nucleotides agree with TRBD1. CDR3 length: 15 residues. Losses at the gene ends were 7 bases for V and 7 bases for J; bases not matched to a gene: 14. CDR1 and CDR2 from the germline V gene are SNHLY and FYNNEI. CDR3 nucleotides: TGTGCCAGCACCTACACCGGGACAGGAGGTTCTGGCTACACCTTC. Protein sequence: CASTYTGTGGSGYTF.

The chain employs TRBV27 and TRBJ2-2, with 8 nucleotides matching TRBD2. The germline CDR1 and CDR2 sequences are MNHEY and SMNVEV (reference sequence). Trimming cost V 3 bases and J 7 bases; bases outside gene matches: 10. The CDR3 loop spans 16 amino acids. The CDR3 protein is CASSFSGLAQFGELFF. CDR3 nucleotide sequence: TGTGCCAGCAGTTTTTCAGGACTAGCACAATTCGGGGAGCTGTTTTTT.

The chain joins TRBV19 to TRBJ2-5, with 8 bases that match TRBD1. In germline, CDR1 is LNHDA, CDR2 SQIVND (reference sequence). After removal of 7 bases from V and 4 bases from J, the junction contained 11 bases not matched to a gene. This CDR3 spans 15 amino acids. The chain's CDR3 is CASTLTGALGETQYF. CDR3 DNA sequence: TGTGCCAGTACTTTGACAGGGGCGCTAGGAGAGACCCAGTACTTC. The entire variable domain, with the rest obtained from reference TRBV19 and TRBJ2-5, is as follows: DGGITQSPKYLFRKEGQNVTLSCEQNLNHDAMYWYRQDPGQGLRLIYYSQIVNDFQKGDIAEGYSVSREKKESFPLTVTSAQKNPTAFYLCASTLTGALGETQYFGPGTRLLVL.